A selection of T cell receptor beta chains follows, all from one sample in a study of regulatory T cells in long-lasting Graves disease. TCRdb ran MiXCR on the multiplex PCR reads and lists one entry per CDR3 protein. The data contain approximately 390,000 distinct CDR3 sequences, 15% to 20% of them singletons. These same records also appear under a second study, on T cells in Graves' hyperthyroidism and ophthalmopathy.

Material: peripheral blood mononuclear cells (PBMCs), obtained at new diagnosis, from a patient treated with antithyroid drugs. All receptors derive from a woman in her late teens or twenties with Graves disease. The CDR3 runs from the conserved cysteine through the conserved F or W. Fields, in order: CDR3 length, D gene, clone size, V gene, J gene, CDR3 protein, CDR3 DNA. A D gene is named only where the DNA matches it firmly. Expanded clones are given a class, and other clones once, few, many or no size at all.

CDR3 length: 16
D gene: NA
clone size: many
V gene: TRBV4-1
J gene: TRBJ1-1
CDR3 protein: CASSQDTGRRWSEAFF
CDR3 DNA: TGCGCCAGCAGCCAAGATACGGGCAGGCGTTGGTCTGAAGCTTTCTTT

CDR3 length: 18
D gene: TRBD2
clone size: NA
V gene: TRBV6-1
J gene: TRBJ2-3
CDR3 protein: CASSDSGTRLLSTDTQYF
CDR3 DNA: TGTGCCAGCAGTGACTCCGGGACTAGACTACTTAGCACAGATACGCAGTATTTT

CDR3 length: 16
D gene: TRBD1
clone size: few
V gene: TRBV5-1
J gene: TRBJ2-6
CDR3 protein: CASSLPGQAGANVLTF
CDR3 DNA: TGCGCCAGCAGCTTACCCGGACAGGCTGGGGCCAACGTCCTGACTTTC

CDR3 length: 15
D gene: NA
clone size: many
V gene: TRBV24-1
J gene: TRBJ2-1
CDR3 protein: CATSDIQDGGFEQFF
CDR3 DNA: TGTGCCACCAGTGATATCCAGGACGGGGGCTTTGAGCAGTTCTTC

CDR3 length: 13
D gene: NA
clone size: NA
V gene: TRBV18
J gene: TRBJ1-1
CDR3 protein: CASLWGAGTEAFF
CDR3 DNA: TGTGCCAGCCTGTGGGGGGCTGGGACTGAAGCTTTCTTT

CDR3 length: 13
D gene: TRBD1
clone size: many
V gene: TRBV20-1
J gene: TRBJ1-5
CDR3 protein: CSASQGANQPQHF
CDR3 DNA: TGCAGTGCTTCACAGGGGGCGAATCAGCCCCAGCATTTT

CDR3 length: 13
D gene: TRBD2
clone size: many
V gene: TRBV10-1
J gene: TRBJ2-7
CDR3 protein: CASSVTSAGEQYF
CDR3 DNA: TGCGCCAGCAGTGTGACTAGCGCGGGGGAGCAGTACTTC

CDR3 length: 12
D gene: NA
clone size: many
V gene: TRBV7-9
J gene: TRBJ1-2
CDR3 protein: CASSLDAEGYTF
CDR3 DNA: TGTGCCAGCAGCTTAGACGCCGAAGGCTACACCTTC

CDR3 length: 14
D gene: TRBD1
clone size: NA
V gene: TRBV10-2
J gene: TRBJ2-7
CDR3 protein: CASSGTGRSYEQYF
CDR3 DNA: TGCGCCAGCAGCGGGACAGGACGATCCTACGAGCAGTACTTC

CDR3 length: 14
D gene: TRBD1
clone size: NA
V gene: TRBV5-5
J gene: TRBJ1-1
CDR3 protein: CASISGGAGTEAFF
CDR3 DNA: TGTGCCAGCATCTCAGGGGGCGCGGGCACTGAAGCTTTCTTT

CDR3 length: 16
D gene: TRBD1
clone size: many
V gene: TRBV13
J gene: TRBJ2-1
CDR3 protein: CASSQSRTGAYNEQFF
CDR3 DNA: TGTGCCAGCAGCCAGAGCCGGACAGGCGCCTACAATGAGCAGTTCTTC

CDR3 length: 12
D gene: NA
clone size: few
V gene: TRBV10-3
J gene: TRBJ1-6
CDR3 protein: CAIRGMMPPLHF
CDR3 DNA: TGTGCCATCAGGGGCATGATGCCACCCCTCCACTTT

CDR3 length: 14
D gene: NA
clone size: few
V gene: TRBV27
J gene: TRBJ1-4
CDR3 protein: CASSSGVPNEKLFF
CDR3 DNA: TGTGCCAGCAGTTCAGGGGTTCCTAATGAAAAACTGTTTTTT

CDR3 length: 13
D gene: NA
clone size: few
V gene: TRBV11-2
J gene: TRBJ1-5
CDR3 protein: CASSLNQAESQHF
CDR3 DNA: TGTGCCAGCAGCTTAAATCAGGCGGAATCCCAGCATTTT

CDR3 length: 11
D gene: NA
clone size: NA
V gene: TRBV29-1
J gene: TRBJ1-1
CDR3 protein: CSVVRVTEAFF
CDR3 DNA: TGCAGCGTTGTGAGGGTTACTGAAGCTTTCTTT

CDR3 length: 17
D gene: NA
clone size: NA
V gene: TRBV20-1
J gene: TRBJ2-1
CDR3 protein: CSARDAGRTAFGNEQFF
CDR3 DNA: TGCAGTGCTAGAGATGCGGGACGGACCGCGTTTGGGAATGAGCAGTTCTTC

CDR3 length: 14
D gene: NA
clone size: many
V gene: TRBV11-2
J gene: TRBJ2-7
CDR3 protein: CASSLDGFSGEQYF
CDR3 DNA: TGTGCCAGCAGCTTAGATGGGTTCTCCGGCGAGCAGTACTTC

CDR3 length: 17
D gene: NA
clone size: few
V gene: TRBV19
J gene: TRBJ1-6
CDR3 protein: CATRLDSGLQGNSPLHF
CDR3 DNA: TGTGCCACCAGGTTAGACTCCGGGCTCCAAGGGAATTCACCCCTCCACTTT

CDR3 length: 12
D gene: NA
clone size: many
V gene: TRBV12-3/TRBV12-4
J gene: TRBJ1-2
CDR3 protein: CASSPPRDGYTF
CDR3 DNA: TGTGCCAGCAGTCCTCCCCGGGATGGCTACACCTTC

CDR3 length: 12
D gene: NA
clone size: many
V gene: TRBV2
J gene: TRBJ2-7
CDR3 protein: CASKGMVGEQYF
CDR3 DNA: TGTGCCAGCAAGGGGATGGTGGGGGAGCAGTACTTC

CDR3 length: 12
D gene: NA
clone size: many
V gene: TRBV28
J gene: TRBJ2-7
CDR3 protein: CASSSTLLEQYF
CDR3 DNA: TGTGCCAGCAGTTCTACCCTTCTGGAGCAGTACTTC

CDR3 length: 15
D gene: NA
clone size: many
V gene: TRBV20-1
J gene: TRBJ2-1
CDR3 protein: CSARRGGRTYNEQFF
CDR3 DNA: TGCAGTGCTAGACGAGGGGGACGAACCTACAATGAGCAGTTCTTC

CDR3 length: 17
D gene: NA
clone size: many
V gene: TRBV16
J gene: TRBJ2-1
CDR3 protein: CASSQSPQPRSYNEQFF
CDR3 DNA: TGTGCCAGCAGCCAATCCCCCCAACCCAGGTCCTACAATGAGCAGTTCTTC

CDR3 length: 13
D gene: NA
clone size: few
V gene: TRBV27
J gene: TRBJ2-7
CDR3 protein: CASGLGSGYEQYF
CDR3 DNA: TGTGCCAGCGGCTTGGGGAGTGGCTACGAGCAGTACTTC

CDR3 length: 15
D gene: NA
clone size: NA
V gene: TRBV14
J gene: TRBJ2-2
CDR3 protein: CASSQALAGTGELFF
CDR3 DNA: TGTGCCAGCAGCCAAGCACTAGCAGGGACCGGGGAGCTGTTTTTT

CDR3 length: 13
D gene: NA
clone size: many
V gene: TRBV28
J gene: TRBJ1-1
CDR3 protein: CASSLSVSNEAFF
CDR3 DNA: TGTGCCAGCAGTTTATCAGTATCGAATGAAGCTTTCTTT

CDR3 length: 16
D gene: TRBD1
clone size: NA
V gene: TRBV5-1
J gene: TRBJ1-2
CDR3 protein: CASSLAIGTGGDGYTF
CDR3 DNA: TGCGCCAGCAGCTTGGCCATTGGGACAGGGGGCGATGGCTACACCTTC

CDR3 length: 20
D gene: NA
clone size: few
V gene: TRBV6-1
J gene: TRBJ2-2
CDR3 protein: CASSLDSFLSITTNTGELFF
CDR3 DNA: TGTGCCAGCAGCCTTGACAGTTTCCTTTCAATCACCACGAACACCGGGGAGCTGTTTTTT

CDR3 length: 15
D gene: NA
clone size: many
V gene: TRBV3-1
J gene: TRBJ2-7
CDR3 protein: CASSRWDTTSYEQYF
CDR3 DNA: TGTGCCAGCAGCCGGTGGGACACGACCTCCTACGAGCAGTACTTC

CDR3 length: 14
D gene: NA
clone size: many
V gene: TRBV18
J gene: TRBJ2-7
CDR3 protein: CASSPWTDSYEQYF
CDR3 DNA: TGTGCCAGCTCACCATGGACAGATTCCTACGAGCAGTACTTC

CDR3 length: 16
D gene: NA
clone size: many
V gene: TRBV20-1
J gene: TRBJ2-3
CDR3 protein: CSASGGTLPGTDTQYF
CDR3 DNA: TGCAGTGCTAGCGGTGGGACCCTCCCTGGCACAGATACGCAGTATTTT

CDR3 length: 10
D gene: TRBD1
clone size: many
V gene: TRBV12-5
J gene: TRBJ1-6
CDR3 protein: CASGGDRGHF
CDR3 DNA: TGTGCTAGTGGTGGGGACAGGGGCCACTTT

CDR3 length: 16
D gene: TRBD2
clone size: NA
V gene: TRBV9
J gene: TRBJ2-2
CDR3 protein: CASSVAGLGVAGELFF
CDR3 DNA: TGTGCCAGCAGCGTAGCGGGACTAGGGGTTGCCGGGGAGCTGTTTTTT

CDR3 length: 13
D gene: NA
clone size: NA
V gene: TRBV7-2
J gene: TRBJ1-2
CDR3 protein: CASNFGGNYGYTF
CDR3 DNA: TGTGCCAGCAACTTCGGGGGTAACTATGGCTACACCTTC

CDR3 length: 14
D gene: TRBD2
clone size: many
V gene: TRBV7-6
J gene: TRBJ2-7
CDR3 protein: CASSLGAGEGFQYF
CDR3 DNA: TGTGCCAGCAGCTTAGGGGCGGGAGAGGGCTTTCAGTACTTC

CDR3 length: 17
D gene: TRBD2
clone size: NA
V gene: TRBV20-1
J gene: TRBJ2-7
CDR3 protein: CSARVLAGGISSYEQYF
CDR3 DNA: TGCAGTGCTAGAGTCCTAGCGGGAGGCATCAGCTCCTACGAGCAGTACTTC

CDR3 length: 17
D gene: TRBD2
clone size: many
V gene: TRBV2
J gene: TRBJ2-3
CDR3 protein: CASSALAGGLSTDTQYF
CDR3 DNA: TGTGCCAGCAGTGCGCTAGCGGGGGGGCTGAGCACAGATACGCAGTATTTT

CDR3 length: 15
D gene: NA
clone size: many
V gene: TRBV9
J gene: TRBJ1-1
CDR3 protein: CASSDSPGRNTEAFF
CDR3 DNA: TGTGCCAGCAGCGACTCGCCCGGGAGAAACACTGAAGCTTTCTTT

CDR3 length: 17
D gene: TRBD2
clone size: few
V gene: TRBV4-2
J gene: TRBJ2-1
CDR3 protein: CASSLSSVAGGDNEQFF
CDR3 DNA: TGTGCCAGCAGCCTGTCGTCCGTAGCGGGAGGAGACAATGAGCAGTTCTTC

CDR3 length: 14
D gene: TRBD1
clone size: NA
V gene: TRBV10-1
J gene: TRBJ2-2
CDR3 protein: CASSPDRAPGELFF
CDR3 DNA: TGCGCCAGCAGTCCGGACAGGGCCCCCGGGGAGCTGTTTTTT

CDR3 length: 14
D gene: TRBD1
clone size: few
V gene: TRBV5-1
J gene: TRBJ2-1
CDR3 protein: CASSLGQSINEQFF
CDR3 DNA: TGCGCCAGCAGCCTGGGACAGAGTATCAATGAGCAGTTCTTC